This TCR beta chain was documented in a study of lymphopenia after photon versus proton radiotherapy. Trimming took 2 bases from V and 6 from J, leaving 10 bases between them. Looked up from germline, CDR1 is GTSNPN and CDR2 is SVGIG (reference sequence). The CDR3 has 12 amino acids. General observations from the study: Under photons, naive T cells and diversity fell while effector/memory populations rose. Survival link was tested only in deceased patients; proton benefit remains a possibility. A bigger post-nadir fall in TCR diversity correlated inversely with survival time in deceased patients.

Some clones are missing from TCRdb's copy, which holds only in-frame ones; the method was immunoSEQ multiplex PCR. The sample carries about 45,000 clones, less than 90% recorded once. Details on this clone: Its specificity is unknown.

The clonotype was recovered from a man in his forties or fifties with gastric cancer. The rearrangement joins TRBV30 to TRBJ1-1, with D perhaps matching TRBD1 (5 bases). This sample comprised peripheral blood, obtained from a patient treated with photon-based radiotherapy. The CDR3 DNA reads as TGTGCCTGGAGTAGGCAGGGAGCTGAAGCTTTCTTT. It translates to CAWSRQGAEAFF. Looking up the rest from reference TRBV30 and TRBJ1-1 gives the full variable domain: SQTIHQWPATLVQPVGSPLSLECTVEGTSNPNLYWYRQAAGRGLQLLFYSVGIGQISSEVPQNLSASRPQDRQFILSSKKLLLSDSGFYLCAWSRQGAEAFFGQGTRLTVV.